This TCR beta chain is from a study of shared clonotypes between healthy human individuals. Study-level background: The plates for each donor numbered three CD4 naive, three CD4 memory, two CD8 naive and one CD8 memory. Study-wide results and limits: Of the naive CD4 clonotypes, roughly 5.5% were shared across several donors.

All of the donors resided in Nashville, Tennessee, and each was a Caucasian adult. Together with CD45RO+ cells, CCR7-negative CD45RA+ TemRA cells were included in CD8 memory. The table came from immunoSEQ multiplex PCR; TCRdb's copy has only in-frame clones and leaves some out. The data show about 110,000 clones, around 73% seen once. The CDR3 has 15 residues. Germline values: CDR1 SGHNT, CDR2 YYREEE (reference sequence). With 2 bases removed from V and 5 bases from J, the gap between germline ends came to 17 bases. With regard to this clone: Antigen specificity is unknown.

The origin of this receptor is a woman in her twenties or thirties in good health. Sequenced material: memory CD8+ T cells sorted from blood. Subset here: CD45RO+ cells pooled with CCR7-negative TemRA cells. The chain is built from TRBV5-4 and TRBJ2-7; D is unresolved. CDR3 in DNA: TGTGCCAGCAGCTTTTCATCGAGAGGTACGGACGAGCAGTACTTC. This sequence encodes CASSFSSRGTDEQYF.